Below are 19 T cell receptor beta chains sequenced from a single sample in a study of PD-L1 blockade in urothelial cancer. Repertoires were generated with immunoSEQ multiplex PCR, while TCRdb's copy carries only in-frame clones and drops some. Counted here are around 35,000 clones, about 80% occurring once; the ten biggest clones make up approximately 14%. Time point specified: pretreatment peripheral blood. The material was PBMCs, obtained around atezolizumab (anti-PD-L1) treatment. The receptors were gathered from a man in his 60s with urothelial cancer.

The chain carries TRBV5-4 and TRBJ2-4; TRBD2 aligns across 7 bases. This CDR3 is built from 18 residues. V lost 4 bases and J lost 1; bases outside the gene matches: 14. Germline V CDR1 and CDR2: SGHNT, YYREEE (reference sequence). CDR3 protein: CASSQPRGARGAKNIQYF. The DNA of the CDR3 is TGTGCCAGCAGCCAACCGCGGGGAGCGCGGGGGGCCAAAAACATTCAGTACTTC.

The chain recombines TRBV19 with TRBJ1-1; maybe TRBD1 (5 bases). Germline assignment: CDR1 LNHDA and CDR2 SQIVND (reference sequence). The CDR3 consists of 14 residues. V lost 4 bases, J lost 0 bases, and 9 bases lay in between. This CDR3 is CASSRVGVNTEAFF. CDR3 sequence (DNA): TGTGCCAGTAGTAGGGTAGGGGTGAACACTGAAGCTTTCTTT.

The CDR3 here is CASSSQRNEQFF. CDR3 DNA sequence: TGTGCCAGCAGCTCTCAGCGGAATGAGCAGTTCTTC. The V gene is TRBV21-1, the J gene TRBJ2-1; no DNA check was done on the table's D call, TRBD2. TRBV21-1 is a listed pseudogene. CDR3 length equals 12 residues.

The chain combines TRBV25-1 with TRBJ2-7, with D perhaps matching TRBD1 (6 bases). The CDR3 loop spans 16 amino acids. V lost 2 bases, J lost 0 bases, and 14 bases lay in between. In germline, CDR1 is MGHDK, CDR2 SYGVNS. The CDR3 here is CASSERAGAFSYEQYF. CDR3 sequence (DNA): TGTGCCAGCAGTGAAAGGGCAGGGGCTTTCTCCTACGAGCAGTACTTC.

The table lists this clone with a count of one. The chain joins TRBV6-7 to TRBJ2-7; 15 bases map to TRBD2. TRBV6-7 is sorted into the ORF group, with uncertain function. The CDR3 is 16 residues long. V dropped 5 bases and J dropped 5; count of bases not matched to a gene: 7. The CDR3 reads CASSRGTSGRRNEQYF. In DNA, the CDR3 is TGTGCCAGCAGTCGGGGGACTAGCGGGAGGAGAAACGAGCAGTACTTC.

The chain links TRBV19 to TRBJ2-3, with 9 bases fitting TRBD2. CDR1 and CDR2 from the germline V gene are LNHDA and SQIVND (reference sequence). This CDR3 contains 16 residues. The ends lost 5 bases at V and 2 bases at J; junction bases unmatched: 8. Here the CDR3 DNA reads TGTGCCAGTAGTTTATTAGCGGGAGCGGTCACAGATACGCAGTATTTT. It encodes CASSLLAGAVTDTQYF.

This clone has just a few counts. V usage is TRBV7-9 and J usage is TRBJ1-5; 8 bases line up with TRBD1. Germline V lookup: CDR1 SEHNR, CDR2 FQNEAQ (reference sequence). V was clipped by 2 bases and J by 1 base; unmatched bases: 7. CDR3 length equals 17 residues. The DNA for the CDR3 is TGTGCCAGCAGCTTAAATGGCAGGGGGCTGAGCAATCAGCCCCAGCATTTT. Its translation is CASSLNGRGLSNQPQHF.

This chain uses TRBV5-1 with TRBJ2-1; D ambiguous. V was pared by 0 bases and J by 9 bases, with 16 bases between. In germline, CDR1 is SGHRS, CDR2 YFSETQ. CDR3 size: 15 residues. CDR3 DNA sequence: TGCGCCAGCAGCTTGGGCCCTATTGCATCGCCTGAGCAGTTCTTC. Amino acid sequence: CASSLGPIASPEQFF.

The chain combines TRBV5-4 with TRBJ2-1; no definite D call. The V end lost 4 bases, the J end lost 0 bases, and 11 bases lay between the germline ends. Germline V gene sequence: CDR1 SGHNT, CDR2 YYREEE (reference sequence). The CDR3 loop spans 15 amino acids. The CDR3 bases are TGTGCCAGCAGCCTCTACTCCGGCTCCTACAATGAGCAGTTCTTC. The encoded protein is CASSLYSGSYNEQFF.

The chain recombines TRBV11-2 with TRBJ2-2; 12 bases line up with TRBD2. Unmatched junction bases numbered 0, after V lost 6 bases and J lost 1 base. The germline V gene has CDR1 SGHAT and CDR2 FQNNGV. CDR3 length: 15 amino acids. CDR3 bases: TGTGCCAGCAGACTAGCGGGAGGGAACACCGGGGAGCTGTTTTTT. Translation: CASRLAGGNTGELFF. The full variable domain, in which reference TRBV11-2 and TRBJ2-2 provide the parts outside the CDR3, is EAGVAQSPRYKIIEKRQSVAFWCNPISGHATLYWYQQILGQGPKLLIQFQNNGVVDDSQLPKDRFSAERLKGVDSTLKIQPAKLEDSAVYLCASRLAGGNTGELFFGEGSRLTVL.

This clone has only one observation. The rearrangement joins TRBV28 to TRBJ1-2; perhaps TRBD1 as D (5 bases). The V and J ends lost 8 bases and 5 bases respectively, with 21 bases between them. Germline values: CDR1 MDHEN, CDR2 SYDVKM. The CDR3 extends over 15 amino acids. CDR3 sequence reads: CASRQGRVGSYGYTF. Here the CDR3 DNA reads TGTGCCAGCCGGCAGGGAAGGGTGGGATCGTATGGCTACACCTTC.

The rearrangement uses TRBV5-5 and TRBJ1-4, with 7 bases fitting TRBD1. The germline V gene encodes CDR1 SGHKS and CDR2 YYEKEE (reference sequence). V was clipped by 5 bases and J by 3 bases; unmatched bases: 4. The CDR3 is 14 amino acids. The CDR3 here is CASSRDRPNEKLFF. The DNA of the CDR3 is TGTGCCAGCAGTCGGGACAGACCTAATGAAAAACTGTTTTTT.

Here the CDR3 reads CAWSVMVDSYEQYF. CDR3 bases: TGTGCCTGGAGTGTAATGGTAGACTCCTACGAGCAGTACTTC. This chain uses TRBV30 with TRBJ2-7; no clear D gene. The V gene's germline CDR1 is GTSNPN and CDR2 SVGIG (reference sequence). V lost 0 bases, J lost 0 bases, and 9 bases lay in between. The CDR3 runs to 14 residues.

The chain uses TRBV5-4 and TRBJ1-5; 12 bases fit TRBD1. Looked up from germline, CDR1 is SGHNT and CDR2 is YYREEE (reference sequence). Trimming at V came to 3 bases and at J to 7 bases, leaving 5 bases not matched to a gene. The CDR3 is 15 residues long. Here the CDR3 reads CASSSGQGADQPQHF. CDR3 in DNA: TGTGCCAGCAGCTCGGGACAGGGGGCGGACCAGCCCCAGCATTTT. Full variable domain (missing parts from reference TRBV5-4 and TRBJ1-5): ETGVTQSPTHLIKTRGQQVTLRCSSQSGHNTVSWYQQALGQGPQFIFQYYREEENGRGNFPPRFSGLQFPNYSSELNVNALELDDSALYLCASSSGQGADQPQHFGDGTRLSIL.

The V call is TRBV28, the J call TRBJ2-5; the match to TRBD1 covers 7 bases. The length of the CDR3 is 17 residues. CDR1 is MDHEN and CDR2 is SYDVKM in the germline V gene. J gave up 1 base and V 5 bases, and 13 bases lay outside the gene matches. CDR3 sequence (DNA): TGTGCCAGCAGTCCAGTCCAGATCACAGGGGCCCAAGAGACCCAGTACTTC. It yields the protein CASSPVQITGAQETQYF.

The J gene is TRBJ1-5, the V gene TRBV6-5; possible D gene TRBD1, 5 bases. The CDR3 length is 15 residues. Trimming took 6 bases from V and 7 from J, leaving 19 bases between them. Germline loops: CDR1 MNHEY, CDR2 SVGAGI. The CDR3 loop is CASRPLTGGGQPQHF. DNA of the CDR3: TGTGCCAGCAGGCCCCTTACTGGGGGGGGACAGCCCCAGCATTTT.

This sequence joins TRBV19 and TRBJ2-1, with TRBD2 as a possible D gene (6 bases). This CDR3 is 16 amino acids long. V lost 4 bases to trimming and J lost 1 base, with 14 bases between them. The V gene's germline CDR1 is LNHDA and CDR2 SQIVND (reference sequence). CDR3 DNA sequence: TGTGCCAGTAGTACCTGGACTACCCCTTCCTACAATGAGCAGTTCTTC. Amino acids: CASSTWTTPSYNEQFF.

This sequence joins TRBV11-3 and TRBJ2-5; the D gene is possibly TRBD2 (6 bases). The CDR3 runs to 13 residues. The V end lost 5 bases, the J end lost 5 bases, and 12 bases lay between the germline ends. Germline V CDR1 and CDR2: SGHNT, YENEEA. The CDR3 DNA reads TGTGCCAGCAGCCGAACACGGGGGGAGACCCAGTACTTC. Its translation is CASSRTRGETQYF.

The V call is TRBV10-3, the J call TRBJ2-3; a weak D match, TRBD2 (6 bases). This CDR3 is built from 15 residues. V lost 7 bases and J lost 3, with 17 bases in between. Germline V CDR1 and CDR2: ENHRY, SYGVKD. The CDR3: CAIMPLGSGTDTQYF. CDR3 coding DNA: TGTGCCATCATGCCCCTCGGGAGTGGTACAGATACGCAGTATTTT.